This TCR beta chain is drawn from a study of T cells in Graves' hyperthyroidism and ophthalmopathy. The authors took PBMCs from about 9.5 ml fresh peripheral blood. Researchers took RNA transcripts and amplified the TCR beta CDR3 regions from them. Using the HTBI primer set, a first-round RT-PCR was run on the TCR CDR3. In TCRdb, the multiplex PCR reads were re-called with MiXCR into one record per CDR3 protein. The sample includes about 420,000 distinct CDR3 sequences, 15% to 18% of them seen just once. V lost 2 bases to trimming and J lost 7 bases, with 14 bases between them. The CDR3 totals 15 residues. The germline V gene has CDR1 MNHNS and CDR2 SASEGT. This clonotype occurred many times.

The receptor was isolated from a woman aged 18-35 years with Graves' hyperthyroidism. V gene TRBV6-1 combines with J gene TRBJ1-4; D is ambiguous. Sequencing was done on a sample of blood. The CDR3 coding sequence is TGTGCCAGCAGTGAAACCAGCCGGACGGCTGAAAAACTGTTTTTT. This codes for CASSETSRTAEKLFF.